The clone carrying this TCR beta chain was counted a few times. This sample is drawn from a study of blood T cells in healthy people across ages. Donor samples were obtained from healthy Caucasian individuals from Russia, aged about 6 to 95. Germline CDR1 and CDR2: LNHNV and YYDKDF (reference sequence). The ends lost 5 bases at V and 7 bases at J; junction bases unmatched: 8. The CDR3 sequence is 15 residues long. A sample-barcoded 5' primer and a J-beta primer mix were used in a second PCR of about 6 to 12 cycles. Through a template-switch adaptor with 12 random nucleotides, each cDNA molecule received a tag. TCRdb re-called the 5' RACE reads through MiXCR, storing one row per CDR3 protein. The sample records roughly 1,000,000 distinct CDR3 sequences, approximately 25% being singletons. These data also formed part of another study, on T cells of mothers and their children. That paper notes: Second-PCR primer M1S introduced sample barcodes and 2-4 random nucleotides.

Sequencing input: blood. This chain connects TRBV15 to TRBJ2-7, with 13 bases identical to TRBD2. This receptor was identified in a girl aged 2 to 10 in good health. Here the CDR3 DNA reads TGTGCCACCAGCGAAGGACTAGCGGGAGAGGGTGAGCAGTACTTC. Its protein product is CATSEGLAGEGEQYF. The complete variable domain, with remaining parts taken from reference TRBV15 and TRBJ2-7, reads DAMVIQNPRYQVTQFGKPVTLSCSQTLNHNVMYWYQQKSSQAPKLLFHYYDKDFNNEADTPDNFQSRRPNTSFCFLDIRSPGLGDTAMYLCATSEGLAGEGEQYFGPGTRLTVT.